The clone carrying this T cell receptor beta chain qualifies as medium-sized (0.01 to 0.1%). Its antigen is undetermined. These data originate in a study of T cells in Graves' hyperthyroidism and ophthalmopathy. TCR beta CDR3 region amplification was performed from RNA transcripts. Carried out on the TCR CDR3, a first-round RT-PCR used the HTBI primer set. TCRdb reprocessed the multiplex PCR reads with MiXCR, giving one entry per CDR3 protein. The table includes 450,000 to 500,000 distinct CDR3 sequences, 20% to 25% detected once. The study, taken as a whole, reports: Most thyroid-expanded clonotypes above 0.001 were also found in blood. Stable hyperthyroidism was told apart from ophthalmopathy by a model built on 13 V-J features.

The germline V gene encodes CDR1 MNHNY and CDR2 SVGAGI (reference sequence). CDR3 length: 18 amino acids. V was shortened by 2 bases and J by 5 bases, with 24 bases between the two germline ends. Diagnosis relied on clinical symptoms, serum thyroxine and TRAb, thyroid ultrasound and orbital computed tomography. The chain has TRBV6-6 and TRBJ1-1; possible D gene TRBD1, 5 bases. Sequenced sample: blood. This TCR was sampled from a woman in her 70s with Graves' ophthalmopathy. CDR3 sequence (DNA): TGTGCCAGCAGTTACCCGCCGTCCGGGGGAAGAGTTTGGACTGAAGCTTTCTTT. Translated: CASSYPPSGGRVWTEAFF.